This T cell receptor (beta chain) is drawn from a study of immune cell composition in non-small cell lung cancer (TCRdb year 2017). In terms of the full investigation: Histologic subtype, mainly lung adenocarcinoma or squamous cell carcinoma, was assigned on the basis of H&E together with p63, CK5, Napsin A and TTF-1 immunohistochemistry. Adaptive Biotechnologies TCR-beta sequencing was carried out on 34 to 35 paired NSCLC tumour and non-adjacent lung specimens, as well as on around 24 tumour-only specimens. In supplementary cohort #1, which comprised 10 lung adenocarcinoma cases, paired tumour/lung TCR-beta sequencing was performed and TIL populations were generated so that tumour reactivity could be assessed. The subtype comparisons left out several tumour specimens with TCR-beta data because those specimens were rare histological subtypes. The research as a whole found: Across some 11 adenocarcinoma cases, TIL tumour reactivity correlated strongly with maximal tumour-associated clone frequency but not with overall clonality. The reactivity cohort included only around nine cases, and whether tumour-reactive clones share sequences with the dominant in vivo tumour-associated clones was not shown. Nearly half of NSCLC cases had tumour-associated clones >0.5%, found in 25% to 35% of adenocarcinomas compared with roughly four fifths of squamous carcinomas. Smoking pack-years did not significantly correlate with tumour TCR-beta clonality. Lung squamous cell carcinoma tumours had significantly higher Top 10 clone scores and productive clonality than lung adenocarcinoma tumours.

Frozen aliquots of unsorted single-cell suspensions were used for genomic DNA extraction with the QIAamp DNA kit. Tumour samples were surgically resected non-small cell lung cancer tissue. Tissues were received within 2 hours of resection and were immediately processed into single-cell suspensions. Tissue was mechanically dissociated and enzymatically digested with DNase I, collagenase I and hyaluronidase for 25 to 30 minutes at 37 °C, then filtered and RBC-lysed. The trim is 5 bases for V and 1 base for J, with a gap of 7 bases between the germline ends. The CDR3 contains 13 residues, cysteine and phenylalanine counted. Solely the CDR3 DNA is kept, with 39 bases framed from the first base. CDR1 MNHNY and CDR2 SVGAGI are derived from the germline V gene (reference sequence). This clone has only one observation. Its antigen target is currently unknown. The record has no base qualities; no much larger clone is one base away.

A two-step multiplex PCR was used to amplify TCR-beta CDR3 regions from genomic DNA, and Illumina-compatible adaptors were added in the second step. TCR-beta immunosequencing was performed on an Illumina platform as a commercial immunoSEQ service. The study's processing was this. Repertoires were summarised as Top 10 Clones, the percentage of T-cell templates from the ten most frequent sequences, and productive clonality. Values of productive clonality ranged from 0 to 1, with a monoclonal population indicated by a value of 1. Tumour-associated clones, identified using log10 scatter plots, were defined as sequences that made up at least 0.1% of tumour T-cell templates and were not found in the matched non-adjacent lung. Analyses were done in GraphPad Prism7 and R, with Student's t-tests for two-group comparisons, ANOVA for stages, and linear regression for relationships. TCRdb took this table from immuneACCESS and kept in-frame rearrangements with V and J called. Such tables lack part of the clones; where checked against another copy, unresolved V genes explain under half of the gap, and the rest is unexplained. The D gene and trimming were derived from the DNA, and the V and J assignments and clone size from that table. For this sample there are 11,000 to 15,000 clones; over 65% appear just once. 13% to 15% of the sample is in the top ten clones.

Sequencing input: lung tumor tissue. The sequence was obtained from a human donor with non-small cell lung cancer. The chain is encoded by TRBV6-6 joined to TRBJ2-3; no D gene call is confident. For the CDR3, the sequence is CASSRSGTDTQYF. The DNA sequence is given as TGTGCCAGCAGTCGGAGTGGCACAGATACGCAGTATTTT.